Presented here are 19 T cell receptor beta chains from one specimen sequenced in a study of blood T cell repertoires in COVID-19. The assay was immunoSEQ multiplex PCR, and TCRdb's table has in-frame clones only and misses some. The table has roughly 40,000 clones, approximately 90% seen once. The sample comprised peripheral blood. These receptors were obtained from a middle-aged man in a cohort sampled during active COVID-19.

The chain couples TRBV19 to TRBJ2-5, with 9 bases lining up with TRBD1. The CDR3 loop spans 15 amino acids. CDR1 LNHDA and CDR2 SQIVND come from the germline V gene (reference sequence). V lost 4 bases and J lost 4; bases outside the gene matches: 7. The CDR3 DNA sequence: TGTGCCAGTAGTAAGGACAGGGGCGCAGGAGAGACCCAGTACTTC. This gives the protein CASSKDRGAGETQYF.

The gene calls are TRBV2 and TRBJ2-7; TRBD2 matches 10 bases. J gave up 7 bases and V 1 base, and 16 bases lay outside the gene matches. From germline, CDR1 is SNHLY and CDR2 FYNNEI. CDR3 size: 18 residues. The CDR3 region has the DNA TGTGCCAGCAGTGAAGGTTCGAGGACTAGCGGCCTACAAACTGAGCAGTACGTC. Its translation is CASSEGSRTSGLQTEQYV.

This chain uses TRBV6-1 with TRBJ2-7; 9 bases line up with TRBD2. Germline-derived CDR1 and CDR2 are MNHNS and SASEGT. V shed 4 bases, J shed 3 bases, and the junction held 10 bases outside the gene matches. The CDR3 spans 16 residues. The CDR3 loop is CASSGRSGGSLYEQYF. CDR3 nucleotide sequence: TGTGCCAGCAGTGGGCGTAGCGGGGGTTCCCTCTACGAGCAGTACTTC.

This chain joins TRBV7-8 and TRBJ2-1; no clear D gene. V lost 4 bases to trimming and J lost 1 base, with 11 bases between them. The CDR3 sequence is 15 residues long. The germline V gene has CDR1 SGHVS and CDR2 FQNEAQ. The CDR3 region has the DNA TGTGCCAGCAGCTCCTTCAGGTTATCCTACAATGAGCAGTTCTTC. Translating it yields CASSSFRLSYNEQFF.

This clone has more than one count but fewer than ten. CDR3: CAWSVGLAGDTDTQYF. The CDR3 nucleotides read TGTGCCTGGAGTGTGGGACTAGCGGGAGACACAGATACGCAGTATTTT. The chain carries TRBV30 and TRBJ2-3; TRBD2 matches 14 bases. Germline assignment: CDR1 GTSNPN and CDR2 SVGIG (reference sequence). The junction had 1 base not matched to a gene; V was cut back by 0 bases and J by 2 bases. This CDR3 is 16 amino acids long. The full variable domain, with the rest looked up from reference TRBV30 and TRBJ2-3, is SQTIHQWPATLVQPVGSPLSLECTVEGTSNPNLYWYRQAAGRGLQLLFYSVGIGQISSEVPQNLSASRPQDRQFILSSKKLLLSDSGFYLCAWSVGLAGDTDTQYFGPGTRLTVL.

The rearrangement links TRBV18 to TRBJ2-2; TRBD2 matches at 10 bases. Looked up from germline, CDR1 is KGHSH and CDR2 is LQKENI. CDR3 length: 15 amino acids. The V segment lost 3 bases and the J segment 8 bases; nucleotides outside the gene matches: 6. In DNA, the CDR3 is TGTGCCAGCTCACCCGGACTAGCGGAGGCGGGGGAGCTGTTTTTT. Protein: CASSPGLAEAGELFF.

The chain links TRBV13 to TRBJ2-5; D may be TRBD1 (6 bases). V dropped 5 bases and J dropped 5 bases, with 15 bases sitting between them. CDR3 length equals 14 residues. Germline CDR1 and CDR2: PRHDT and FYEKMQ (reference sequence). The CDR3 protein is CASSPWTVRETQYF. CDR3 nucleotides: TGTGCCAGCAGCCCGTGGACAGTCCGGGAGACCCAGTACTTC.

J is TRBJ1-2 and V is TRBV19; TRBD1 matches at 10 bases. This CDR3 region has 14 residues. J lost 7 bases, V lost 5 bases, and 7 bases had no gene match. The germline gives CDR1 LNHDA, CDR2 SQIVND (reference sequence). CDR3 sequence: CASSAGQGYGGYTF. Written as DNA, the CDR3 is TGTGCCAGTAGTGCGGGACAGGGGTACGGTGGCTACACCTTC.

This CDR3 reads CASSRAKRTGGDGYTF. The CDR3 coding sequence is TGTGCCAGCAGCCGCGCCAAGAGGACAGGGGGCGATGGCTACACCTTC. The chain joins TRBV27 to TRBJ1-2, with 11 bases that match TRBD1. Germline assignment: CDR1 MNHEY and CDR2 SMNVEV (reference sequence). J lost 6 bases, V lost 6 bases, and 12 bases had no gene match. The CDR3 has 16 amino acids.

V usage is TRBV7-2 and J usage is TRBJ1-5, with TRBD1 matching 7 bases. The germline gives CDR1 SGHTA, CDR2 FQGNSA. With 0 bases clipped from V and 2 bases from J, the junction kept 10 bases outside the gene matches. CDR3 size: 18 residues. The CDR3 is CASSLAQGIRKGNQPQHF. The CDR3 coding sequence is TGTGCCAGCAGCTTAGCACAGGGGATAAGAAAAGGCAATCAGCCCCAGCATTTT.

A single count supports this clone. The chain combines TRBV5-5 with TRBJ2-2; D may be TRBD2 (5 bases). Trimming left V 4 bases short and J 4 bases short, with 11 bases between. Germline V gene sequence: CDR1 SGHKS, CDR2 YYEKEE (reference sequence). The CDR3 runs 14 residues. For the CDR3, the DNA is TGTGCCAGCAGCCCCGGACTCCTCACCGGGGAGCTGTTTTTT. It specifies CASSPGLLTGELFF.

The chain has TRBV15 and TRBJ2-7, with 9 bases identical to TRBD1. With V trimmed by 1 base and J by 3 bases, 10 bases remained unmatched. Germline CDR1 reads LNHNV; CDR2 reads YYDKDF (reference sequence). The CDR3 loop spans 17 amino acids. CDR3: CATSRGKTGGSFYEQYF. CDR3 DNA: TGTGCCACCAGCAGAGGGAAAACAGGGGGCAGCTTCTACGAGCAGTACTTC. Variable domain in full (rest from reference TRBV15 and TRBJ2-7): DAMVIQNPRYQVTQFGKPVTLSCSQTLNHNVMYWYQQKSSQAPKLLFHYYDKDFNNEADTPDNFQSRRPNTSFCFLDIRSPGLGDTAMYLCATSRGKTGGSFYEQYFGPGTRLTVT.

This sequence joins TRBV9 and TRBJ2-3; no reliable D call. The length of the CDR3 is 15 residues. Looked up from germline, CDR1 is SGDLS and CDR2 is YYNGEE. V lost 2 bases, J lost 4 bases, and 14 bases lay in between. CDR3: CASSVGSLGPDTQYF. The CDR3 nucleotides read TGTGCCAGCAGCGTGGGCTCATTGGGTCCAGATACGCAGTATTTT.

CDR3 loop: CASSPGLAGAYNEQFF. The CDR3, as DNA: TGTGCCAGCAGCCCGGGACTAGCGGGGGCCTACAATGAGCAGTTCTTC. V gene TRBV9 combines with J gene TRBJ2-1; 14 positions agree with TRBD2. V lost 4 bases to trimming and J lost 2 bases; unmatched junction nucleotides: 2. Germline lookup yields CDR1 SGDLS and CDR2 YYNGEE. CDR3 length: 16 residues.

The CDR3 region has the DNA TGTGCCAGCAGCTTGGAACAGGGGGGACTTTTAGATGGCTACACCTTC. Protein: CASSLEQGGLLDGYTF. V is TRBV5-5 and J is TRBJ1-2, with 8 bases lining up with TRBD1. Germline CDR1 SGHKS, CDR2 YYEKEE (reference sequence). Trimming took 0 bases from V and 6 from J; bases not matched to a gene: 10. The CDR3 loop spans 16 amino acids.

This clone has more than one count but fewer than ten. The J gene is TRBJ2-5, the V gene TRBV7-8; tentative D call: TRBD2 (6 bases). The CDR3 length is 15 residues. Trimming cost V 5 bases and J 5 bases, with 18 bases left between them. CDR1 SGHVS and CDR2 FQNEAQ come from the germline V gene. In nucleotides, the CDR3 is TGTGCCAGCAGCCCGCCGTGGGGCGGGGAGGAGACCCAGTACTTC. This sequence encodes CASSPPWGGEETQYF.

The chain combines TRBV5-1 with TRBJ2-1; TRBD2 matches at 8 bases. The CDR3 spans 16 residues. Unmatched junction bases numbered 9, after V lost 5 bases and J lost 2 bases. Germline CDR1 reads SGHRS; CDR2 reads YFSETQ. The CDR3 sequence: CASRKEAGVTYNEQFF. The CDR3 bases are TGCGCCAGCAGAAAGGAAGCGGGAGTAACCTACAATGAGCAGTTCTTC.

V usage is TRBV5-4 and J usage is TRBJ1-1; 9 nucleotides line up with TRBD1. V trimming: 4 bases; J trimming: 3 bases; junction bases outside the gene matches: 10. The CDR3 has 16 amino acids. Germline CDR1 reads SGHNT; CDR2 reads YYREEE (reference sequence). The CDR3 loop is CASSRGTGRKDTEAFF. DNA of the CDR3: TGTGCCAGCAGCCGCGGGACAGGGAGAAAGGACACTGAAGCTTTCTTT.

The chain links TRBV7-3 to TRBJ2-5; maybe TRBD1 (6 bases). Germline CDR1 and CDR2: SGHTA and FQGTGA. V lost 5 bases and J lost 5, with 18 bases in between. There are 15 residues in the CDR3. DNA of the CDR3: TGTGCCAGCAGCATTTCAGGGGCCTCCCGGGAGACCCAGTACTTC. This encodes CASSISGASRETQYF.